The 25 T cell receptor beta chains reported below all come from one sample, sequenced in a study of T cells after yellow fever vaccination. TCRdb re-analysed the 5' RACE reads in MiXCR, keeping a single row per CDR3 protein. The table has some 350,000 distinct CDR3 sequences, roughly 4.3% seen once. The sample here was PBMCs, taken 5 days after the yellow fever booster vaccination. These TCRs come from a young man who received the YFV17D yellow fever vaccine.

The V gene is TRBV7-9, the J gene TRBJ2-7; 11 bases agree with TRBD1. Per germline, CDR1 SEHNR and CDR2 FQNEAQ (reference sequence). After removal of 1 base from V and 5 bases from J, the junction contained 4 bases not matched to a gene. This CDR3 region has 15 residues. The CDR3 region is CASSLGRTGGNEQYF. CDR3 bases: TGTGCCAGCAGCTTAGGTCGGACAGGGGGCAACGAGCAGTACTTC.

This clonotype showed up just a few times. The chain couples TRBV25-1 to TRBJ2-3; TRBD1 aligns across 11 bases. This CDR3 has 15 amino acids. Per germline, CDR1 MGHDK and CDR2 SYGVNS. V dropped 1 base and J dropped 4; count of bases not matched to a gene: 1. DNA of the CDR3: TGTGCCAGCAGTGAATCGGGACAGGGGGCAGATACGCAGTATTTT. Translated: CASSESGQGADTQYF.

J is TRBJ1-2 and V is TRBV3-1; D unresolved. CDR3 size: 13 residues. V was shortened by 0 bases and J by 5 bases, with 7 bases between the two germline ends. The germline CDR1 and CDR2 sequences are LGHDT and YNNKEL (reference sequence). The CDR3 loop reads CASSQDEWYGYTF. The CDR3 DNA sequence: TGTGCCAGCAGCCAAGATGAGTGGTATGGCTACACCTTC.

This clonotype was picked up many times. The CDR3 spells CASSYTAFEGYTF. CDR3 bases: TGTGCCAGCAGCTACACGGCGTTTGAGGGCTACACCTTC. V is TRBV3-1 and J is TRBJ1-2; no clear D. Germline CDR1 reads LGHDT; CDR2 reads YNNKEL (reference sequence). Trimming cost V 5 bases and J 8 bases, with 15 bases left between them. There are 13 residues in the CDR3.

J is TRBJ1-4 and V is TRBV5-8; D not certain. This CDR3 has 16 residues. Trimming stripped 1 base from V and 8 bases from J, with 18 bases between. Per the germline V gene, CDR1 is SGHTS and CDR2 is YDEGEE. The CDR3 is CASSLPLEGYREKLFF. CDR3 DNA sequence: TGTGCCAGCAGCTTGCCATTGGAGGGATATCGGGAAAAACTGTTTTTT.

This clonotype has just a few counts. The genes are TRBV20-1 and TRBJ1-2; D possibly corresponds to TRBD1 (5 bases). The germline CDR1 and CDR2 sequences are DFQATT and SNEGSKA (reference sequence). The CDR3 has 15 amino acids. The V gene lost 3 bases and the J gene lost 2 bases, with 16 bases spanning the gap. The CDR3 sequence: CSARGQGGTNYGYTF. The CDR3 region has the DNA TGCAGTGCTAGGGGGCAGGGAGGGACCAACTATGGCTACACCTTC.

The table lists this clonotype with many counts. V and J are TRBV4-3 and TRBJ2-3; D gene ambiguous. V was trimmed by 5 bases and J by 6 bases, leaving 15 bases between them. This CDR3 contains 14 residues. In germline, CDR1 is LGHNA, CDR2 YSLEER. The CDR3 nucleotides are TGCGCCAGCAGCTCCTCCCTCCTTCGCGATACGCAGTATTTT. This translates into CASSSSLLRDTQYF.

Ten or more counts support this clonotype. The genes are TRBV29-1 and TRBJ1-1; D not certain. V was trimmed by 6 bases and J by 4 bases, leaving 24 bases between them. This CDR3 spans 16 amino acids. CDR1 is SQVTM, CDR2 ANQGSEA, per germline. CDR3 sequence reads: CSVHFSQRPEGTEAFF. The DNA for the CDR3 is TGCAGCGTCCACTTCTCCCAACGACCCGAGGGCACTGAAGCTTTCTTT. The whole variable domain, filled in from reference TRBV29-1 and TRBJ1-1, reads SAVISQKPSRDICQRGTSLTIQCQVDSQVTMMFWYRQQPGQSLTLIATANQGSEATYESGFVIDKFPISRPNLTFSTLTVSNMSPEDSSIYLCSVHFSQRPEGTEAFFGQGTRLTVV.

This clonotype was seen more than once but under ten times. CDR3 bases: TGCAGTGCCCCGAGCGGGCCGGATGGCTACACCTTC. Protein: CSAPSGPDGYTF. The chain recombines TRBV20-1 with TRBJ1-2; D not certain. Germline CDR1 and CDR2: DFQATT and SNEGSKA (reference sequence). V dropped 6 bases and J dropped 6 bases, with 14 bases sitting between them. The CDR3 has 12 residues.

CDR3 sequence (DNA): TGTGCCAGCAGCTTAGCGCGCGTACCCGGGCGGGACAACCTACAAGAGACCCAGTACTTC. Its protein product is CASSLARVPGRDNLQETQYF. This chain links TRBV7-8 with TRBJ2-5, with D perhaps assigned TRBD1 or TRBD2 (6 bases each). The germline gives CDR1 SGHVS, CDR2 FQNEAQ. The CDR3 totals 20 residues. The V end was cut by 0 bases, the J end by 2 bases, with 25 bases between.

CDR3 bases: TGTGCCAGCAGCCAAGATTTTGTCAGGGCGCGCGGCTACACCTTC. Residues: CASSQDFVRARGYTF. The chain couples TRBV4-2 to TRBJ1-2, with D maybe TRBD1 (5 bases). Germline loops: CDR1 LGHNA, CDR2 YNFKEQ. V lost 0 bases to trimming and J lost 8 bases, with 16 bases between them. The CDR3 contains 15 residues.

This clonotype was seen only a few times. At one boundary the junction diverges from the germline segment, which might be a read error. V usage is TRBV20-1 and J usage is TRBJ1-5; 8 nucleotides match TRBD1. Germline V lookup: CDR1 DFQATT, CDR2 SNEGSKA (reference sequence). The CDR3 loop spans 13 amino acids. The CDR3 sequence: CSASRTGGQSQHF. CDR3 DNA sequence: TGCAGTGCTAGCCGCACAGGGGGTCAGTCCCAGCATTTT.

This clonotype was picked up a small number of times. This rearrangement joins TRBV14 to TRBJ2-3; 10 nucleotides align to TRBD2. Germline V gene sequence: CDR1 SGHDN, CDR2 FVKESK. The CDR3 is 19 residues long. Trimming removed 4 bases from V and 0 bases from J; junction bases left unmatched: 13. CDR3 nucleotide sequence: TGTGCCAGCAGCCTTAAAGGGCTAGCGGGGGTTGATAGCACAGATACGCAGTATTTT. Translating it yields CASSLKGLAGVDSTDTQYF.

For the CDR3, the DNA is TGTGCCAGCAGCCCGGAGTTGAGGGCCGGTGAGCAGTTCTTC. It translates to CASSPELRAGEQFF. The V gene is TRBV7-2, the J gene TRBJ2-1, with a tentative D call TRBD2 (5 bases). The CDR3 extends over 14 amino acids. V gave up 5 bases and J gave up 9 bases, with 17 bases separating them. In germline, CDR1 is SGHTA, CDR2 FQGNSA.

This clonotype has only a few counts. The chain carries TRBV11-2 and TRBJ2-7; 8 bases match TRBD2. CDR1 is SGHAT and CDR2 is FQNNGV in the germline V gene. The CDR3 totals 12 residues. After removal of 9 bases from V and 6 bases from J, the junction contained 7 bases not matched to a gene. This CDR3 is CASSPGGSEQYF. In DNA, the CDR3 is TGTGCCAGTAGTCCGGGAGGGAGCGAGCAGTACTTC.

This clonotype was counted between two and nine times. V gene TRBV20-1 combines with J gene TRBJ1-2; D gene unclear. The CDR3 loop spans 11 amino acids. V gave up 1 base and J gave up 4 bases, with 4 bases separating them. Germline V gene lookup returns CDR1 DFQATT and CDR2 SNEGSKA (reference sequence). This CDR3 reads CSARVAYGYTF. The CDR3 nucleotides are TGCAGTGCTAGAGTGGCCTATGGCTACACCTTC.

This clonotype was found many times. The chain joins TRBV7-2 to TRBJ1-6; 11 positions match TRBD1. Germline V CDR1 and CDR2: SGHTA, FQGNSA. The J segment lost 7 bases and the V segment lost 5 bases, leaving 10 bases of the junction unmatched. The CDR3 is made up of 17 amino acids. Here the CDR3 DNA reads TGTGCCAGCAGCGGTGGGACAGGGGGGCTTCAGAATTCACCCCTCCACTTT. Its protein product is CASSGGTGGLQNSPLHF.

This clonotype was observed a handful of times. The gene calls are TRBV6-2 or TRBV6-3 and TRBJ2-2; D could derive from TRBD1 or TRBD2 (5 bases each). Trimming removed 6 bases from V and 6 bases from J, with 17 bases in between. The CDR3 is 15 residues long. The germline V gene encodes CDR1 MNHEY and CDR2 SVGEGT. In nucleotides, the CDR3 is TGTGCCAGCAGCCTCTATGGGGGAAGATCCGGGGAGCTGTTTTTT. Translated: CASSLYGGRSGELFF.

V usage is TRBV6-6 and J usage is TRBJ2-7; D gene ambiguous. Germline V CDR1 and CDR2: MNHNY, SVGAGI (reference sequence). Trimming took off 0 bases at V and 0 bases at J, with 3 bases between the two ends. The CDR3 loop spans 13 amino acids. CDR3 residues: CASSYSVSYEQYV. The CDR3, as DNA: TGTGCCAGCAGTTACTCGGTCTCCTACGAGCAGTACGTC.

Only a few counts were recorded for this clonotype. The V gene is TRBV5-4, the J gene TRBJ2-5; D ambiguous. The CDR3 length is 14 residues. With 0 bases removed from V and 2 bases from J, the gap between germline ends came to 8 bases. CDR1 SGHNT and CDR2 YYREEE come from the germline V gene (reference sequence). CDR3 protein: CASSLGKGQETQYF. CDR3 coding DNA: TGTGCCAGCAGCTTGGGGAAGGGACAAGAGACCCAGTACTTC.

CDR3 region: CASSYRWNEAFF. Here the CDR3 DNA reads TGTGCCAGCAGTTACCGATGGAATGAAGCTTTCTTT. This rearrangement joins TRBV6-2 or TRBV6-3 to TRBJ1-1, with D uncertain. This CDR3 region has 12 residues. V lost 2 bases to trimming and J lost 7 bases, with 8 bases between them. Looked up from germline, CDR1 is MNHEY and CDR2 is SVGEGT.

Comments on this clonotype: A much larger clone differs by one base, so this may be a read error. The CDR3 DNA reads as TGCGCCGGCAGACGCATAGCGGGTCCCGGCGGGAATGAGCAGTTCTTC. The encoded protein is CAGRRIAGPGGNEQFF. The chain combines TRBV4-3 with TRBJ2-1; TRBD2 matches 7 bases. CDR3 length: 16 residues. Per germline, CDR1 LGHNA and CDR2 YSLEER.

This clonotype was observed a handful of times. The CDR3 loop is CASSQVVPYSTNEKLFF. CDR3 in DNA: TGCGCCAGCAGCCAAGTGGTCCCATACTCAACTAATGAAAAACTGTTTTTT. The chain employs TRBV4-1 and TRBJ1-4, with no clear D. Germline V gene sequence: CDR1 MGHRA, CDR2 YSYEKL. The germline V and J ends were trimmed by 1 base and 0 bases, with 12 bases remaining between them. CDR3 length: 17 amino acids.

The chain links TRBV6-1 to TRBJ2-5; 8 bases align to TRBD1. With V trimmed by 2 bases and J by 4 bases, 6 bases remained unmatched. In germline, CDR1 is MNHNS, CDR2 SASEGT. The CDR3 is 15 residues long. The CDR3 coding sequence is TGTGCCAGCAGTGAATTTACCACAGGGGGAGAGACCCAGTACTTC. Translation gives CASSEFTTGGETQYF.

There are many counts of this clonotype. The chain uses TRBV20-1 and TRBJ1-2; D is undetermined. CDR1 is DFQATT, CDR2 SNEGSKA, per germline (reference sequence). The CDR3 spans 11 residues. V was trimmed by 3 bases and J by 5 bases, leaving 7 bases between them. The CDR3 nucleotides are TGCAGTGCTAGGGGAGAGTATGGCTACACCTTC. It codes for CSARGEYGYTF.